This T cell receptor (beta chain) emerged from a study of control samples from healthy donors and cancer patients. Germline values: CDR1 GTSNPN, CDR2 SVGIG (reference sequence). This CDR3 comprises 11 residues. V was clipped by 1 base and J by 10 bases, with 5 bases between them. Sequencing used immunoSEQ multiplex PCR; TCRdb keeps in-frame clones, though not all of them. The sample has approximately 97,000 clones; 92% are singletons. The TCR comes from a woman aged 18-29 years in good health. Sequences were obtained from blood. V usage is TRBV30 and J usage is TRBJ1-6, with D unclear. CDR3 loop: CAWSGGSPLHF. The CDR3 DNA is TGTGCCTGGAGTGGTGGGTCACCCCTCCACTTT.